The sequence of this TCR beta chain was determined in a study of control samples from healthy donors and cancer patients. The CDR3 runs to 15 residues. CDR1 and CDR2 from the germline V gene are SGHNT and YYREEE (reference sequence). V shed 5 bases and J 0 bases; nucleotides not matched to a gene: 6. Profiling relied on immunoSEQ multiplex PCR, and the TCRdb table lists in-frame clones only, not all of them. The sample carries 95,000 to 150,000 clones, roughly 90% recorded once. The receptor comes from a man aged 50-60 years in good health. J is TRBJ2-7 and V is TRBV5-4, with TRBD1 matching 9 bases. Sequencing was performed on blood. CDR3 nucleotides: TGTGCCAGCAGTCCGGACAGGGGCTCCTCCTACGAGCAGTACTTC. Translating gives CASSPDRGSSYEQYF.